These 13 T cell receptor beta chains were sequenced from one sample in a study of blood T cell repertoires in COVID-19. Assay used: immunoSEQ multiplex PCR; TCRdb lists only in-frame clones, some missing. This table holds approximately 220,000 clones, 80% to 90% found once. Material for sequencing was peripheral blood. All receptors come from a man over 45 who had recovered from COVID-19.

This clone was seen only once. The genes are TRBV4-2 and TRBJ2-2, with 8 bases fitting TRBD1. The ends lost 1 base at V and 2 bases at J; junction bases unmatched: 3. This CDR3 is built from 16 residues. Germline V CDR1 and CDR2: LGHNA, YNFKEQ. The CDR3 sequence is CASSQGDRGNTGELFF. CDR3 nucleotides: TGTGCCAGCAGCCAAGGAGACAGGGGAAACACCGGGGAGCTGTTTTTT.

This clone was counted a single time. The rearrangement joins TRBV27 to TRBJ2-7; maybe TRBD2 (6 bases). Between the trimmed V and J ends, which lost 5 bases and 3 bases, there was a span of 11 bases. This CDR3 has 13 residues. CDR1 and CDR2 from the germline V gene are MNHEY and SMNVEV (reference sequence). The DNA of the CDR3 is TGTGCCAGCAGTCTTCGGGAGAGCTACGAGCAGTACTTC. This sequence encodes CASSLRESYEQYF.

The rearrangement links TRBV29-1 to TRBJ2-7, with 7 bases fitting TRBD1. V lost 7 bases to trimming and J lost 2 bases; unmatched junction nucleotides: 8. Germline values: CDR1 SQVTM, CDR2 ANQGSEA. This CDR3 has 13 amino acids. As DNA, the CDR3 is TGCAGCGCAGGAGGTGGGACAGCCTACGAGCAGTACTTC. It codes for CSAGGGTAYEQYF.

CDR3 coding DNA: TGTGCCAGCAGTTTATCATCCGGGGAGCTGTTTTTT. As protein: CASSLSSGELFF. The rearrangement joins TRBV28 to TRBJ2-2; D not resolved. The CDR3 is 12 residues long. V lost 1 base to trimming and J lost 6 bases, with 3 bases between them. Germline CDR1 is MDHEN and CDR2 is SYDVKM. Full variable domain (remainder filled in from reference TRBV28 and TRBJ2-2): DVKVTQSSRYLVKRTGEKVFLECVQDMDHENMFWYRQDPGLGLRLIYFSYDVKMKEKGDIPEGYSVSREKKERFSLILESASTNQTSMYLCASSLSSGELFFGEGSRLTVL.

V is TRBV28 and J is TRBJ1-6; 9 bases match TRBD1. After removal of 6 bases from V and 6 bases from J, the junction contained 6 bases not matched to a gene. The CDR3 loop spans 15 amino acids. In germline, CDR1 is MDHEN, CDR2 SYDVKM. This chain's CDR3 is CASRNRDRVNSPLHF. The DNA for the CDR3 is TGTGCCAGCAGGAACCGGGACAGGGTTAATTCACCCCTCCACTTT. The whole variable domain, remainder taken from reference TRBV28 and TRBJ1-6, is DVKVTQSSRYLVKRTGEKVFLECVQDMDHENMFWYRQDPGLGLRLIYFSYDVKMKEKGDIPEGYSVSREKKERFSLILESASTNQTSMYLCASRNRDRVNSPLHFGNGTRLTVT.

In DNA, the CDR3 is TGTGCCTGGAGGTGGGGACAGGGGAATGAGCAGTTCTTC. Translation: CAWRWGQGNEQFF. V usage is TRBV30 and J usage is TRBJ2-1; the match to TRBD1 covers 10 bases. Germline values: CDR1 GTSNPN, CDR2 SVGIG (reference sequence). J lost 7 bases, V lost 3 bases, and 3 bases had no gene match. The CDR3 runs to 13 residues.

The rearrangement uses TRBV11-1 and TRBJ2-5; D might be TRBD1 (5 bases). The germline V gene encodes CDR1 SGHAT and CDR2 FQDESV (reference sequence). Trimming pared 5 bases from V and 5 bases from J, leaving 21 bases between. This CDR3 contains 16 residues. Written as DNA, the CDR3 is TGTGCCAGCAGCCCACCCCGTTGGGGCTCGTGGGAGACCCAGTACTTC. Protein product: CASSPPRWGSWETQYF.

The chain couples TRBV5-1 to TRBJ2-1; 11 nucleotides match TRBD2. This CDR3 is built from 15 residues. Germline values: CDR1 SGHRS, CDR2 YFSETQ. Trimming took 5 bases from V and 4 from J; bases not matched to a gene: 5. As DNA, the CDR3 is TGCGCCAGCAGGATGGGACTAGCGGAGTACAATGAGCAGTTCTTC. Its translation: CASRMGLAEYNEQFF. The full variable domain, its missing parts supplied by reference TRBV5-1 and TRBJ2-1, is KAGVTQTPRYLIKTRGQQVTLSCSPISGHRSVSWYQQTPGQGLQFLFEYFSETQRNKGNFPGRFSGRQFSNSRSEMNVSTLELGDSALYLCASRMGLAEYNEQFFGPGTRLTVL.

This chain uses TRBV5-5 with TRBJ2-2, with a possible D match to TRBD1 (5 bases). Trimming removed 0 bases from V and 6 bases from J, with 9 bases in between. This CDR3 is 14 amino acids long. Germline V gives CDR1 SGHKS, CDR2 YYEKEE (reference sequence). For the CDR3, the DNA is TGTGCCAGCAGCTTGGTGTCAGGGTCCGGGGAGCTGTTTTTT. Protein: CASSLVSGSGELFF.

As concerns this clone: The sample carries other DNA sequences with the same CDR3. The chain couples TRBV3-1 (or the pseudogene TRBV3-2) to TRBJ2-3, with TRBD2 identical over 7 bases. The length of the CDR3 is 14 residues. The ends lost 4 bases at V and 0 bases at J; junction bases unmatched: 1. Germline CDR1 is LGHDT and CDR2 is YNNKEL (reference sequence). In DNA form, the CDR3 reads TGTGCCAGCAGCCGTAGCGGGAGCACAGATACGCAGTATTTT. This translates into CASSRSGSTDTQYF.

This chain connects TRBV2 to TRBJ2-4; 8 bases line up with TRBD1. Germline V gives CDR1 SNHLY, CDR2 FYNNEI. J was trimmed by 0 bases and V by 3 bases; bases with no gene match: 16. The CDR3 loop spans 20 amino acids. This chain's CDR3 is CASSEAPGQDLIVAKNIQYF. CDR3 in DNA: TGTGCCAGCAGTGAGGCCCCGGGACAGGATCTAATAGTAGCCAAAAACATTCAGTACTTC.

V usage is TRBV27 and J usage is TRBJ2-7, with 8 bases identical to TRBD2. The CDR3 spans 16 residues. Germline trimming cut 6 bases from V and 4 bases from J; bases unmatched to any gene: 14. The germline CDR1 and CDR2 sequences are MNHEY and SMNVEV (reference sequence). The CDR3 reads CASSRGGSLALYEQYF. In nucleotides, the CDR3 is TGTGCCAGCAGCCGCGGGGGGAGCTTAGCGCTGTACGAGCAGTACTTC.

The CDR3 bases are TGTGCCAGCAGCCAAGAGCCCAGGGATCGATCTCGGGGCTACACCTTC. Amino acid sequence: CASSQEPRDRSRGYTF. The rearrangement uses TRBV3-1 (or the pseudogene TRBV3-2) and TRBJ1-2, with a possible D match to TRBD1 (5 bases). Germline loops: CDR1 LGHDT, CDR2 YNNKEL (reference sequence). The CDR3 runs to 16 residues. The V gene lost 0 bases and the J gene lost 8 bases, with 19 bases spanning the gap.